Listed below are T cell receptor beta chains from one sample, sequenced in a study of vaccination effects on CD4 cells after COVID-19. Their specific antigens are unknown. Repertoires were generated with immunoSEQ multiplex PCR, while TCRdb's copy carries only in-frame clones and drops some. The data show about 26,000 clones, with about 80% seen just once and roughly a sixth held by the top ten. Sequenced here: CD4+ T cells from PBMCs cultured with HCoV-NL63 spike peptides, sampled before COVID-19 vaccination. The source of these receptors is a human donor who had a prior SARS-CoV-2 infection. Each CDR3 is given with its conserved first and last residue. A D gene is named only where the DNA matches it firmly. A clone size is listed for some rows: how often the clone was seen (once, few, many), or a class if it is expanded.

>TRBV18|TRBJ2-6|TRBD1|few
CASSPALQGTIKFSSGANVLTF
TGTGCCAGCTCACCAGCTCTACAGGGGACGATCAAATTTAGCTCTGGGGCCAACGTCCTGACTTTC
>TRBV2|TRBJ1-1|-|-
CAGRGEGKAFF
TGTGCCGGCCGGGGGGAGGGGAAAGCTTTCTTT
>TRBV6-5|TRBJ2-2|TRBD1|-
CASSFTGGTGELFF
TGTGCCAGCAGCTTCACAGGGGGCACCGGGGAGCTGTTTTTT
>TRBV20-1|TRBJ2-5|-|-
CSASHPDTAEGTQYF
TGCAGTGCTAGTCATCCGGACACCGCCGAGGGGACCCAGTACTTC
>TRBV19|TRBJ1-5|-|few
CASSVDRNQPQHF
TGTGCCAGTAGTGTCGACAGAAATCAGCCCCAGCATTTT
>TRBV27|TRBJ2-3|-|-
CASSLRGTDTQYF
TGTGCCAGCAGTTTACGGGGCACAGATACGCAGTATTTT
>TRBV6-5|TRBJ1-4|TRBD1|-
CASRTTGGGEKLFF
TGTGCCAGCAGAACGACAGGGGGAGGTGAAAAACTGTTTTTT
>TRBV5-6|TRBJ2-7|-|-
CASTANWLTYEQYF
TGTGCCAGCACCGCGAACTGGCTAACCTACGAGCAGTACTTC
>TRBV21-1|TRBJ2-1|-|once
CASTPGPRVGSYNEQFF
TGTGCCAGCACCCCAGGTCCCAGAGTGGGGTCCTACAATGAGCAGTTCTTC
>TRBV9|TRBJ1-2|-|-
CASSANYGYTF
TGTGCCAGCAGCGCGAACTATGGCTACACCTTC
>TRBV10-3|TRBJ2-1|-|-
CAISESSGMSGNEQFF
TGTGCCATCAGTGAGTCGTCGGGTATGTCAGGCAATGAGCAGTTCTTC
>TRBV3-1/TRBV3-2|TRBJ2-7|TRBD2|-
CASSSPGRNYEQYF
TGTGCCAGCAGCTCCCCCGGGAGGAACTACGAGCAGTACTTC
>TRBV20-1|TRBJ2-2|TRBD2|-
CSASSGLVSGELFF
TGCAGTGCTAGTTCTGGACTAGTCAGCGGGGAGCTGTTTTTT
>TRBV5-8|TRBJ2-6|-|once
CASSTRPGAGGANVLTF
TGTGCCAGCAGCACCAGACCGGGGGCAGGGGGGGCCAACGTCCTGACTTTC
>TRBV6-5|TRBJ2-3|-|-
CASSYRTAGDTQYF
TGTGCCAGCAGTTACCGCACGGCCGGGGATACGCAGTATTTT
>TRBV4-2|TRBJ1-3|-|few
CASSQDEYSGNTIYF
TGTGCCAGCAGCCAAGATGAATACTCTGGAAACACCATATATTTT
>TRBV9|TRBJ2-3|TRBD2|-
CASSPSGGGSDTQYF
TGTGCCAGCAGCCCCAGCGGGGGGGGTTCGGATACGCAGTATTTT